A single T cell receptor (beta chain) is shown here with its context. J gave up 4 bases and V 3 bases, and 7 bases lay outside the gene matches. The CDR3 covers 16 residues. Germline V gene lookup returns CDR1 SGHTA and CDR2 FQGTGA. The data are from a study of T cells in Graves' hyperthyroidism and ophthalmopathy. RNA transcripts yielded amplified TCR beta CDR3 regions. A first-round RT-PCR of the TCR CDR3 used the HTBI primer set. TCRdb re-analysed the multiplex PCR reads in MiXCR, keeping a single row per CDR3 protein. The sample yields a few hundred thousand distinct CDR3 sequences, under 15% seen once. Graves' hyperthyroidism showing no ophthalmopathy progression within 18 months was considered stable. Newly diagnosed hyperthyroidism, duration under 2 months, in patients aged 18 to 65. PBMCs stemmed from 10 ml fresh peripheral blood.

The sequence was collected from a woman younger than 30 with Graves' hyperthyroidism. The chain employs TRBV7-3 and TRBJ2-2, with 8 bases identical to TRBD2. Sequenced input: blood. The CDR3 region is CASSFRGLAATGELFF. The CDR3 coding sequence is TGTGCCAGCAGCTTCCGAGGACTAGCAGCCACCGGGGAGCTGTTTTTT. Filled out from reference TRBV7-3 and TRBJ2-2, the complete variable domain reads GAGVSQTPSNKVTEKGKYVELRCDPISGHTALYWYRQSLGQGPEFLIYFQGTGAADDSGLPNDRFFAVRPEGSVSTLKIQRTERGDSAVYLCASSFRGLAATGELFFGEGSRLTVL.